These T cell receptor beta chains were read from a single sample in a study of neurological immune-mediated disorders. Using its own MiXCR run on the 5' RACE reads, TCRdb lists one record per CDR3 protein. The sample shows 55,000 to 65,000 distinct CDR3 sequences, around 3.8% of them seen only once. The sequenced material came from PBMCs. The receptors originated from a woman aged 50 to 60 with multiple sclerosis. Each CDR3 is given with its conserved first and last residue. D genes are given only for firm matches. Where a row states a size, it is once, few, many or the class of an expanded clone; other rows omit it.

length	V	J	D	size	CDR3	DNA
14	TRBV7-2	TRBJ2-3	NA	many	CASSLLAPPDTQYF	TGTGCCAGCAGCTTACTAGCGCCCCCAGATACGCAGTATTTT
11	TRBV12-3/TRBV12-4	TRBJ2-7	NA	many	CASSLNYEQYF	TGTGCCAGCAGTCTAAACTACGAGCAGTACTTC
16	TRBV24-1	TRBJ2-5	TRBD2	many	CATSDRTSGNRETQYF	TGTGCCACCAGTGACCGGACTAGCGGGAACCGGGAGACCCAGTACTTC
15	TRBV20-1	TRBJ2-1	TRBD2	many	CSARGTRGSYNEQFF	TGCAGTGCTAGAGGGACTAGGGGATCCTACAATGAGCAGTTCTTC
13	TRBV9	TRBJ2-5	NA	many	CASSVQGEETQYF	TGTGCCAGCAGCGTCCAGGGTGAAGAGACCCAGTACTTC
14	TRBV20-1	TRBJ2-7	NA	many	CSARGGAETYEQYF	TGCAGTGCTAGAGGGGGAGCGGAAACCTACGAGCAGTACTTC
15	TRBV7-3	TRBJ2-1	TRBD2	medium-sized	CASSLKGGSSGEQFF	TGTGCCAGCAGCTTAAAGGGCGGGAGTTCCGGTGAGCAGTTCTTC
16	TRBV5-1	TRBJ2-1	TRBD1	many	CASSLDPGQGGNEQFF	TGCGCCAGCAGCTTGGATCCGGGACAGGGGGGAAATGAGCAGTTCTTC
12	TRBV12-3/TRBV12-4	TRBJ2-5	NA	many	CASSLRWGSRYF	TGTGCCAGCAGCCTAAGATGGGGGAGCCGGTACTTC
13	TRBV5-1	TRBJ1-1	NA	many	CASSLDVNTEAFF	TGCGCCAGCAGCTTGGACGTAAACACTGAAGCTTTCTTT
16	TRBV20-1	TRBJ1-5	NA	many	CSVAKGTGGLYQPQNF	NA
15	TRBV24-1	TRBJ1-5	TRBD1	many	CATSDRRQGRQPQHF	TGTGCCACCAGTGACCGACGACAGGGTCGACAGCCCCAGCATTTT
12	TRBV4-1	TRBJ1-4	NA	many	CASSPVAGKLFF	TGCGCCAGCAGCCCCGTGGCAGGGAAGTTGTTTTTT
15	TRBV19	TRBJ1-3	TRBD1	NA	CASERTGGSGNTIYF	TGTGCCAGCGAAAGGACAGGGGGTTCTGGAAACACCATATATTTT
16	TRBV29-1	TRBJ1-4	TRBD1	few	CSVDPGQGAANEKLFF	TGCAGCGTTGATCCCGGGCAGGGGGCAGCTAATGAAAAACTGTTTTTT
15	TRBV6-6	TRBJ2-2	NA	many	CASSRGTENTGELFF	TGTGCCAGCAGCCGCGGGACAGAGAACACCGGGGAGCTGTTTTTT
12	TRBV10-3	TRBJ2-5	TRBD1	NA	CGAGQGDETQYF	TGTGGCGCGGGACAGGGGGACGAGACCCAGTACTTC
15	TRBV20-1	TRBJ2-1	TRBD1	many	CSASLGTEVSNEQFF	TGCAGTGCTAGCTTAGGGACAGAGGTTTCGAATGAGCAGTTCTTC
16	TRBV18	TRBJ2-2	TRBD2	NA	CASSLRRELNTGELFF	TGTGCCAGCTCACTGAGGCGGGAGCTCAACACCGGGGAGCTGTTTTTT
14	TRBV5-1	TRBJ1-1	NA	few	CASSLGLRGTEAFF	TGCGCCAGCAGCTTAGGACTGCGGGGCACTGAAGCTTTCTTT
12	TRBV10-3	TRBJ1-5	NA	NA	CAIRQRGEPQHF	TGTGCCATCAGGCAGAGAGGAGAGCCCCAGCATTTT
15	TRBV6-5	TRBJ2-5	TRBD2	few	CASSYGGRAEGTQYF	TGTGCCAGCAGTTACGGCGGGAGGGCCGAAGGGACCCAGTACTTC